This T cell receptor beta chain was recovered during a study of blood T cell repertoires in COVID-19. Across the study: The United States, Italy and Spain provided the acute and convalescent COVID-19 samples. The cDNA or gDNA used as material had been derived from T cells, B-cell-depleted T cells, or PBMCs.

Sequencing used immunoSEQ multiplex PCR; TCRdb keeps in-frame clones, though not all of them. The sample contains 150,000 to 200,000 clones, 75% to 90% of which appear only once. Unmatched junction bases numbered 16, after V lost 2 bases and J lost 7 bases. Germline CDR1 reads LGHDT; CDR2 reads YNNKEL (reference sequence). CDR3 length: 19 amino acids. Cohort 3 donors were reported recovered after two negative PCRs, clearance, or symptom resolution. Material: PBMCs or T cells enriched from blood (not recorded which). J is TRBJ2-2 and V is TRBV3-1 (or the pseudogene TRBV3-2); 10 nucleotides align to TRBD2. This TCR was sampled from a woman aged 18-29 years who had recovered from COVID-19. The CDR3 DNA follows: TGTGCCAGCAGCCAACGGCTCCTACTAGCGGGACTCCAGGACGGGGAGCTGTTTTTT. It is translated as CASSQRLLLAGLQDGELFF.